This passage covers 13 T cell receptor beta chains from one sample sequenced in a study of CD8+ T cells in alopecia areata. Cutaneous lymph node cells were pooled, and they were sorted using CD4, CD8alpha, NKG2D, NKG2ACE and other markers. TCR sequencing used cDNA made by reverse transcription of extracted RNA. Generated by immunoSEQ multiplex PCR, the TCRdb table keeps only in-frame clones and is missing some. The data show about 300,000 clones, with none appearing a single time. The sample taken for sequencing was CD4+ T cells sorted from a lymph node. All receptors derive from a C3H/HeJ mouse with alopecia areata. MHC haplotype here: H2-k.

A few counts support this clone. Genes and germline come from the mouse. The sequence runs out 4 residues before the end of the CDR3; the remainder is reconstructed from the germline J gene. The chain is built from TRBV13-3 and TRBJ1-1; 9 positions match TRBD1. Germline V gene lookup returns CDR1 NNHDY and CDR2 SYVADS. The CDR3 runs 13 residues. J gave up 4 bases and V 6 bases, and 4 bases lay outside the gene matches. The CDR3 spells CASNRGRVTEVFF. CDR3 bases read: TGTGCCAGCAACAGGGGGCGGGTCACA.

The sample holds a few counts of this clone. All gene names here are mouse names. The read terminates 4 residues before the CDR3 end, so the remaining end is supplied by the germline J gene. The chain has TRBV31 and TRBJ2-5; D is perhaps TRBD1 (6 bases). The CDR3 runs 13 residues. CDR1 is GKSSPN, CDR2 SITVG, per germline. The covered CDR3 bases are TGTGCCTGGAGTCCGGGACACGGAGAC. Its protein is CAWSPGHGD. The whole CDR3 sequence is CAWSPGHGDTQYF.

In the case of this clone: Genes and germline come from the mouse. The observed sequence ends 4 residues before the CDR3 terminus, with the missing tail filled in from the germline J gene. The chain joins TRBV2 to TRBJ2-7; 10 bases are a match to TRBD2. Per the germline V gene, CDR1 is LGHNA and CDR2 is YSYQKL. The CDR3 has 14 residues. The CDR3 DNA, read in part, is TGTGCCAGCAGCCAATCGGACTGGGGGTAT. Its protein is CASSQSDWGY. The whole CDR3 protein is CASSQSDWGYEQYF.

Details on this clone: The genes and germline here are from mouse. Read data end 4 residues before the CDR3 end; the end is taken from the germline J gene. The J gene is TRBJ2-2, the V gene TRBV19; 8 bases match TRBD1. Germline lookup yields CDR1 FNHDT and CDR2 SITEND (reference sequence). V was clipped by 4 bases and J by 3 bases; unmatched bases: 2. CDR3 length: 14 amino acids. The CDR3 protein is CASSSTGDTGQLYF. CDR3 DNA (partial): TGTGCCAGCAGTTCGACAGGGGACACCGGG. The full variable domain, its missing parts supplied by reference TRBV19 and TRBJ2-2, is GGIITQTPKFLIGQEGQKLTLKCQQNFNHDTMYWYRQDSGKGLRLIYYSITENDLQKGDLSEGYDASREKKSSFSLTVTSAQKNEMAVFLCASSSTGDTGQLYFGEGSKLTVL.

With regard to this clone: Genes here carry mouse names. The read falls 4 residues short of the CDR3 end, and the missing part is taken from the germline J gene. The chain carries TRBV31 and TRBJ2-3, with TRBD1 identical over 12 bases. CDR1 and CDR2 from the germline V gene are GKSSPN and SITVG. V was clipped by 5 bases and J by 2 bases; unmatched bases: 8. The CDR3 is 16 amino acids. The CDR3 bases that were read are TGTGCCTGGGCCCCGGGACAGGGGGCGTTTGCAGAA. This translates into CAWAPGQGAFAE. The CDR3 as a whole reads CAWAPGQGAFAETLYF. Full variable domain (rest looked up from reference TRBV31 and TRBJ2-3): AQTIHQWPVAEIKAVGSPLSLGCTIKGKSSPNLYWYWQATGGTLQQLFYSITVGQVESVVQLNLSASRPKDDQFILSTEKLLLSHSGFYLCAWAPGQGAFAETLYFGSGTRLTVL.

As concerns this clone: The germline and genes are mouse ones. The CDR3 here is CASSRGTANSDYTF. CDR3 bases read: TGTGCCAGCAGTCGTGGGACAGCAAACTCC. This chain uses TRBV14 with TRBJ1-2; 7 bases align to TRBD1. The CDR3 end is not reached by the read, which stops 4 residues before it; the germline J gene fills it in. CDR3 length: 14 amino acids. With V trimmed by 4 bases and J by 0 bases, 3 bases remained unmatched. Looked up from germline, CDR1 is SGHDT and CDR2 is FRDEAV.

The sample holds a few counts of this clone. Mouse germline and gene names are used. The read halts 4 residues ahead of the CDR3 end, with the missing end drawn from the germline J gene. The chain couples TRBV13-3 to TRBJ2-3; the match to TRBD2 covers 9 bases. V shed 3 bases, J shed 0 bases, and the junction held 8 bases outside the gene matches. CDR3 length equals 17 residues. The germline gives CDR1 NNHDY, CDR2 SYVADS. CDR3 bases read: TGTGCCAGCAGTGGTGGACTGGGGACTGATAGTGCAGAA. Protein: CASSGGLGTDSAE. Given in full, the CDR3 is CASSGGLGTDSAETLYF.

In the case of this clone: Gene names are the mouse ones. The read ends 4 residues early relative to the CDR3; the germline J gene fills the gap. This sequence joins TRBV1 and TRBJ2-7, with unresolved D. Germline CDR1 and CDR2: NSQYPW and LRSPGD (reference sequence). This CDR3 contains 11 residues. The part of the CDR3 DNA that was read is TGCACCTGCAGTGCAGTCGAT. Residues: CTCSAVD. The CDR3 reads in full as CTCSAVDEQYF.

This clone was detected a few times. Any gene name here is a mouse gene name. The CDR3 extends 4 residues past the end of the read, so its final part is completed from the germline J gene. V and J are TRBV17 and TRBJ2-5, with a tentative D call TRBD2 (7 bases). Trimming shortened V by 1 base and J by 0 bases, and 11 bases separated the two germline ends. Germline assignment: CDR1 MNHDT and CDR2 YYDKIL. The CDR3 contains 16 residues. The part of the CDR3 DNA that was read is TGTGCTAGCAGTAGAGGCTGGGGGCTTAACCAAGAC. Protein sequence: CASSRGWGLNQD. The complete CDR3 protein is CASSRGWGLNQDTQYF.

Note on this clone: Gene names are mouse gene names. The missing CDR3 end, 4 residues past where the read stops, is filled in from the germline J gene. The chain has TRBV13-3 and TRBJ2-1; 9 nucleotides align to TRBD2. The CDR3 sequence is 15 residues long. In germline, CDR1 is NNHDY, CDR2 SYVADS. Germline trimming cut 1 base from V and 6 bases from J; bases unmatched to any gene: 5. The part of the CDR3 DNA that was read is TGTGCCAGCAGTGATCGGGACTGGGCGGTTGCT. Translated: CASSDRDWAVA. The full CDR3 protein is CASSDRDWAVAEQFF.

Concerning this clone itself: The genes are named according to mouse. Sequencing ends 4 residues short of the CDR3 end; the germline J gene provides the rest. This chain uses TRBV1 with TRBJ2-5, with 8 bases that match TRBD1. The CDR3 runs to 14 residues. In germline, CDR1 is NSQYPW, CDR2 LRSPGD (reference sequence). The DNA read from the CDR3 is TGCACCTGCAGTGGGGACAGGAGGCGAGAC. This codes for CTCSGDRRRD. The CDR3 in its entirety is CTCSGDRRRDTQYF.

Of note for this clone: Here the gene names and germline are mouse. The read ends 4 residues before the CDR3 terminus; that terminus is restored from the germline J gene. The V and J genes are TRBV13-2 and TRBJ2-1; 14 nucleotides match TRBD2. The junction had 5 bases not matched to a gene; V was cut back by 0 bases and J by 6 bases. CDR3 length: 17 residues. CDR1 and CDR2 from the germline V gene are NNHNN and SYGAGS (reference sequence). The CDR3 bases that were read are TGTGCCAGCGGTGATGCCGGGACTGGGGGGGCGCTTGCT. Amino acid sequence: CASGDAGTGGALA. The complete CDR3 protein is CASGDAGTGGALAEQFF.

In regard to this clone: Genes and germline come from the mouse. From the germline J gene comes the end of the CDR3, since the read stops 4 residues before it. This sequence joins TRBV13-1 and TRBJ2-4, with 11 nucleotides matching TRBD2. The germline V gene has CDR1 NSHNY and CDR2 SYGAGN. The CDR3 is 14 residues long. Trimming took 7 bases from V and 0 from J; bases not matched to a gene: 1. The CDR3 here is CASRDWGSQNTLYF. The sequenced CDR3 bases are TGTGCCAGCCGGGACTGGGGGAGTCAAAAC.